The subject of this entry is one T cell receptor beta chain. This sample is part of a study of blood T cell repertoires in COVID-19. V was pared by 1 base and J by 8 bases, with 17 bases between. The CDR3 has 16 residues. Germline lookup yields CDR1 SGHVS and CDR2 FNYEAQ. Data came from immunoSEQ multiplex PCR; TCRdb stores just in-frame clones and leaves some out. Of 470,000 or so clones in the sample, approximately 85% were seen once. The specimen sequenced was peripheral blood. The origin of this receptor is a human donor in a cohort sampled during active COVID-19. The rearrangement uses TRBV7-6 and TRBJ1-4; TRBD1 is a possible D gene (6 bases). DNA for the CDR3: TGTGCCAGCAGCTTAGTGAGGGAACAGGGTGCCGAAAAACTGTTTTTT. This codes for CASSLVREQGAEKLFF. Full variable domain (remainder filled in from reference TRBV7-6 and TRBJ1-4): GAGVSQSPRYKVTKRGQDVALRCDPISGHVSLYWYRQALGQGPEFLTYFNYEAQQDKSGLPNDRFSAERPEGSISTLTIQRTEQRDSAMYRCASSLVREQGAEKLFFGSGTQLSVL.